A single sample is the source of the 20 T cell receptor beta chains below, sequenced in a study of liver allograft versus peripheral blood T cells. Study as a whole: In transplanted livers, T cell receptor repertoires were compared with those found in the recipients' peripheral blood.

MiXCR, run by TCRdb on the reads, gives a single entry per CDR3 protein. This table has 9,500 to 12,000 distinct CDR3 sequences, under 30% appearing once. The receptors derive from a human patient who had a liver transplant. Some T cells may be supplied by the graft donor.

Comments on this clonotype: Likely a read error: the CDR3 ends without its conserved phenylalanine or tryptophan. The chain joins TRBV20-1 to TRBJ2-7, with 8 bases that match TRBD1. Trimming at V came to 0 bases and at J to 0 bases, leaving 1 base not matched to a gene. The CDR3 spans 14 residues. The germline gives CDR1 DFQATT, CDR2 SNEGSKA (reference sequence). The CDR3 coding sequence is TGCAGTGCTAGAGACAGGGGGCGCTCCTACGAGCAGTACTCC. Protein sequence: CSARDRGRSYEQYS.

This clonotype turned up a few times. The chain joins TRBV30 to TRBJ1-1, with D unresolved. Germline CDR1 and CDR2: GTSNPN and SVGIG (reference sequence). CDR3 size: 13 residues. V dropped 5 bases and J dropped 4 bases, with 14 bases sitting between them. CDR3: CAWLDPGSTEAFF. CDR3 DNA: TGTGCCTGGCTGGACCCGGGTAGCACTGAAGCTTTCTTT.

The chain combines TRBV27 with TRBJ1-5; a weak D match, TRBD1 (5 bases). Germline-derived CDR1 and CDR2 are MNHEY and SMNVEV (reference sequence). This CDR3 comprises 14 residues. The ends were cut back, 6 bases at V and 0 bases at J, with 9 bases in the middle. In DNA, the CDR3 is TGTGCCAGCAGGGGACTCTATAGCAATCAGCCCCAGCATTTT. Protein product: CASRGLYSNQPQHF.

The rearrangement joins TRBV16 to TRBJ1-3; D gene unclear. The CDR3 spans 15 residues. The germline V and J ends were trimmed by 0 bases and 2 bases, with 8 bases remaining between them. In germline, CDR1 is KGHSY, CDR2 FQNENV. The CDR3 here is CASSQSWGAGNTIYF. The CDR3 DNA is TGTGCCAGCAGCCAATCTTGGGGAGCTGGAAACACCATATATTTT.

This clonotype was seen more than once but under ten times. The CDR3 sequence: CASTRGFEAFF. CDR3 nucleotides: TGTGCCAGCACCAGGGGGTTTGAAGCTTTCTTT. The rearrangement links TRBV6-5 to TRBJ1-1, with 7 bases lining up with TRBD1. Germline CDR1 MNHEY, CDR2 SVGAGI. V lost 7 bases and J lost 7; bases outside the gene matches: 3. This CDR3 comprises 11 residues.

This chain connects TRBV6-1 to TRBJ2-1; D not resolved. The CDR3 extends over 13 amino acids. Germline V gene lookup returns CDR1 MNHNS and CDR2 SASEGT. Trimming left V 4 bases short and J 0 bases short, with 4 bases between. CDR3 coding DNA: TGTGCCAGCAGTGGGAGCTCCTACAATGAGCAGTTCTTC. Protein product: CASSGSSYNEQFF.

This clonotype occurred many times. The chain has TRBV29-1 and TRBJ1-2; D may be TRBD1 (5 bases). CDR3 length: 12 residues. From germline, CDR1 is SQVTM and CDR2 ANQGSEA. Trimming stripped 2 bases from V and 8 bases from J, with 12 bases between. The DNA of the CDR3 is TGCAGCGTTGAACGGGGCAAGAGAGGCTACACCTTC. It specifies CSVERGKRGYTF.

Sample share makes this clonotype medium-sized. The CDR3: CASSRGGGGEKLFF. CDR3 sequence (DNA): TGTGCCAGCAGTAGGGGAGGGGGTGGCGAAAAACTGTTTTTT. V usage is TRBV6-5 and J usage is TRBJ1-4; perhaps TRBD1 as D (6 bases). V was cut by 5 bases and J by 8 bases, with 15 bases left in between. The CDR3 loop spans 14 amino acids. CDR1 is MNHEY and CDR2 is SVGAGI in the germline V gene.

The V gene is TRBV15, the J gene TRBJ2-7; possibly TRBD1 or TRBD2 for D (5 bases each). The CDR3 has 14 amino acids. Looked up from germline, CDR1 is LNHNV and CDR2 is YYDKDF (reference sequence). The V end was cut by 8 bases, the J end by 9 bases, with 23 bases between. CDR3 nucleotide sequence: TGTGCCACCGGTCGGGGCAGCCGACTTAACGGGCAGTACTTC. It codes for CATGRGSRLNGQYF.

J is TRBJ2-3 and V is TRBV18, with D maybe TRBD1 (5 bases). The V and J ends lost 2 bases and 3 bases respectively, with 18 bases between them. The CDR3 runs 17 residues. The germline CDR1 and CDR2 sequences are KGHSH and LQKENI. The CDR3 protein is CASSPDQGPGRTDTQYF. CDR3 bases: TGTGCCAGCTCACCAGACCAGGGCCCCGGCAGGACAGATACGCAGTATTTT.

The chain joins TRBV18 to TRBJ2-7; D is perhaps TRBD2 (6 bases). The germline V gene has CDR1 KGHSH and CDR2 LQKENI. This CDR3 is built from 15 residues. Trimming shortened V by 4 bases and J by 2 bases, and 15 bases separated the two germline ends. CDR3 protein: CASSLSTRRAYEQYF. In DNA, the CDR3 is TGTGCCAGCTCACTATCGACTAGGAGGGCCTACGAGCAGTACTTC.

This chain uses TRBV28 with TRBJ1-2, with D perhaps matching TRBD1 (5 bases). The CDR3 loop spans 16 amino acids. V was trimmed by 4 bases and J by 1 base, leaving 16 bases between them. In germline, CDR1 is MDHEN, CDR2 SYDVKM. The CDR3 sequence is CASSSGGEGLNYGYTF. CDR3 nucleotides: TGTGCCAGCAGTTCCGGGGGAGAGGGACTTAACTATGGCTACACCTTC.

This clonotype is medium-sized within its sample. This chain connects TRBV19 to TRBJ1-2; the match to TRBD1 covers 8 bases. CDR1 and CDR2 (germline): LNHDA, SQIVND (reference sequence). The CDR3 covers 17 residues. V lost 8 bases and J lost 5; bases outside the gene matches: 19. The CDR3: CASGSPGQGWNGYGYTF. CDR3 DNA: TGTGCCAGTGGGAGCCCCGGACAGGGTTGGAATGGATATGGCTACACCTTC.

The rearrangement links TRBV25-1 to TRBJ2-7; D might be TRBD1 (6 bases). Germline CDR1 MGHDK, CDR2 SYGVNS. This CDR3 has 16 residues. Trimming pared 3 bases from V and 5 bases from J, leaving 20 bases between. CDR3 sequence (DNA): TGTGCCAGCAGTGATGTGATAGGCAGGGGAGTTGACGAGCAGTACTTC. Translated, it gives CASSDVIGRGVDEQYF.

CDR3 residues: CAWTTGTPNQPQHF. The CDR3 region has the DNA TGTGCCTGGACGACGGGGACTCCTAATCAGCCCCAGCATTTT. The rearrangement joins TRBV30 to TRBJ1-5, with D perhaps matching TRBD1 (5 bases). The germline V and J ends were trimmed by 4 bases and 4 bases, with 14 bases remaining between them. CDR3 length equals 14 residues. Germline V gene sequence: CDR1 GTSNPN, CDR2 SVGIG (reference sequence).

For this clonotype: A much larger clone sits a single nucleotide away, making a read error possible. The chain combines TRBV28 with TRBJ2-2; 7 bases match TRBD1. CDR3 length equals 15 residues. Germline V gives CDR1 MDHEN, CDR2 SYDVKM. DNA for the CDR3: TGTGCCAGCAGCCGCCCGACAGGGAACACCAGGGAGCTGTTTTTT. Its translation is CASSRPTGNTRELFF.

This clonotype was picked up a small number of times. The chain employs TRBV18 and TRBJ2-1, with D possibly TRBD2 on 6 matching bases. V was clipped by 3 bases and J by 0 bases, with 9 bases between them. The germline V gene has CDR1 KGHSH and CDR2 LQKENI. CDR3 length equals 15 residues. This CDR3 is CASSPGTGSYNEQFF. The CDR3 bases are TGTGCCAGCTCACCCGGGACTGGCTCCTACAATGAGCAGTTCTTC.

The V gene is TRBV30, the J gene TRBJ2-7, with D maybe TRBD1 (5 bases). The ends were cut back, 3 bases at V and 7 bases at J, with 16 bases in the middle. There are 13 residues in the CDR3. Per the germline V gene, CDR1 is GTSNPN and CDR2 is SVGIG (reference sequence). CDR3 sequence (DNA): TGTGCCTGGAGATTCGCAGGGTCCAGTGAGCAGTACTTC. This translates into CAWRFAGSSEQYF.

This clonotype was counted a few times. This rearrangement joins TRBV6-5 to TRBJ2-4; D perhaps matches TRBD1 (7 bases). This CDR3 comprises 14 residues. V lost 6 bases to trimming and J lost 7 bases, with 16 bases between them. CDR1 is MNHEY, CDR2 SVGAGI, per germline. CDR3 sequence reads: CASREGTAANIQYF. The CDR3 DNA is TGTGCCAGCAGGGAGGGGACAGCGGCTAACATTCAGTACTTC.

In its sample, this clonotype ranks as medium-sized. The gene calls are TRBV19 and TRBJ1-6; 10 bases are shared with TRBD1. The CDR3 loop spans 18 amino acids. The V gene end was trimmed by 3 bases and the J gene end by 6 bases; junction bases not matched to a gene: 11. Looked up from germline, CDR1 is LNHDA and CDR2 is SQIVND (reference sequence). The CDR3, as DNA: TGTGCCAGTAGTATTTTTGGAGGACAGGGGGTCGCTAATTCACCCCTCCACTTT. Translation gives CASSIFGGQGVANSPLHF.